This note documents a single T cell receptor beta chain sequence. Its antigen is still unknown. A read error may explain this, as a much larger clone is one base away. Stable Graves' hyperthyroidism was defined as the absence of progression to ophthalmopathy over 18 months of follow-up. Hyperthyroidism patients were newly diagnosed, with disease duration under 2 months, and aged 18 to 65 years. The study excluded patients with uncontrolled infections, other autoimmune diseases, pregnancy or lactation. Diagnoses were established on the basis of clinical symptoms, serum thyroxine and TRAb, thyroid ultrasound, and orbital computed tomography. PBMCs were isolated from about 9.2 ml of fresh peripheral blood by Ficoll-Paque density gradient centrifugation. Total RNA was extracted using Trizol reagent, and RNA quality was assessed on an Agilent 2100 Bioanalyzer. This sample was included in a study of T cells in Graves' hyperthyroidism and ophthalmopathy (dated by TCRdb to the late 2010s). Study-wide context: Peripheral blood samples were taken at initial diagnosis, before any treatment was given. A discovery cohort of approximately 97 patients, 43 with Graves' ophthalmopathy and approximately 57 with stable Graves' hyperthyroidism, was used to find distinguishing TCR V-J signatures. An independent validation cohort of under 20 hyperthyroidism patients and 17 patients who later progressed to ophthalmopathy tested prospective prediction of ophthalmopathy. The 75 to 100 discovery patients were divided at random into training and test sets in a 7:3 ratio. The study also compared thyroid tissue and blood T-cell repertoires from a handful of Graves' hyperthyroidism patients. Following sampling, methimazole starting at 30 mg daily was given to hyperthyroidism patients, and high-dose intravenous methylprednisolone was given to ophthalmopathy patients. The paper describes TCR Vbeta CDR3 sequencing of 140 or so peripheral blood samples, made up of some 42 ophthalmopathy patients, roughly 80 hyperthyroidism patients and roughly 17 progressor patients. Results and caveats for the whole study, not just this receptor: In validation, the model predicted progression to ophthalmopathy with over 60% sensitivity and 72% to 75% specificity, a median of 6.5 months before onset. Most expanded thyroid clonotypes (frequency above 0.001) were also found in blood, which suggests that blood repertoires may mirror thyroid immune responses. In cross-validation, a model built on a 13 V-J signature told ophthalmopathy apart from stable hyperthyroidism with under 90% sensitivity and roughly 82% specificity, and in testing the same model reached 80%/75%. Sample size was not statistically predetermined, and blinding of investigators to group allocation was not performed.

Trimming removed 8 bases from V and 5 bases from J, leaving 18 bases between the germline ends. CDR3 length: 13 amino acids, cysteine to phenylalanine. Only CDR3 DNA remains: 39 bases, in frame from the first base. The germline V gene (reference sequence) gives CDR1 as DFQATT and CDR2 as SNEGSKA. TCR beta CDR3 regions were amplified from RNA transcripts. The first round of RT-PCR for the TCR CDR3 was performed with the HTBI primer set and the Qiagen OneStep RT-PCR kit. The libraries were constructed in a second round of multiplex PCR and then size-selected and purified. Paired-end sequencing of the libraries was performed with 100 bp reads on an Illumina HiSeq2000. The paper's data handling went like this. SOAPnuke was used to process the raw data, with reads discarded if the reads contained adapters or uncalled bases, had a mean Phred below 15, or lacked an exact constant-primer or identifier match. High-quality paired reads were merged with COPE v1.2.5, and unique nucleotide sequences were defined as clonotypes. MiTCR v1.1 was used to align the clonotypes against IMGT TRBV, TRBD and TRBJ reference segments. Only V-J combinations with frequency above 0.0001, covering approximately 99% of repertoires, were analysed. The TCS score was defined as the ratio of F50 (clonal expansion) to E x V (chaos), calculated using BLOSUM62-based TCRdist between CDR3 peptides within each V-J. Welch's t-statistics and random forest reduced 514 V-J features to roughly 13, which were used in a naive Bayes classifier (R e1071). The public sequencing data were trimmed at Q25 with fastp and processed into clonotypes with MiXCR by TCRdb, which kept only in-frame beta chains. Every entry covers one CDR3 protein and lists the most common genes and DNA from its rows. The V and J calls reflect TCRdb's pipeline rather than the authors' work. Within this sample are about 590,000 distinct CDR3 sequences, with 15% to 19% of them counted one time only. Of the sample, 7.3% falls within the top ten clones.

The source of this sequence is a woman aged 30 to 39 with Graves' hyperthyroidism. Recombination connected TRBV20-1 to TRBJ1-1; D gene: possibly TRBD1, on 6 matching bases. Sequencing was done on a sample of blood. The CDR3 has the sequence CSPRGGGSTEAFF. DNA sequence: TGCAGTCCACGAGGTGGGGGCTCGACTGAAGCTTTCTTT.